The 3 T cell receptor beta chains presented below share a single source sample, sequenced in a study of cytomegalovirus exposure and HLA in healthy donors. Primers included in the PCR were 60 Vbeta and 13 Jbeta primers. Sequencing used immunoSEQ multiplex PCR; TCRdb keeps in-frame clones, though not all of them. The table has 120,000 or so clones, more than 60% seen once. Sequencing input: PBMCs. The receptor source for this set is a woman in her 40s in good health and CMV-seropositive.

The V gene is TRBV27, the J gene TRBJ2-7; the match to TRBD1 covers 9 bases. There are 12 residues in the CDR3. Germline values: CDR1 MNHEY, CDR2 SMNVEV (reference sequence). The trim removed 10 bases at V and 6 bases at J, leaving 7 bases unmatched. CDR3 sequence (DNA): TGTGCCACCAGGACAGGGGAGGGCGAGCAGTACTTC. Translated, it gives CATRTGEGEQYF.

As DNA, the CDR3 is TGTGCCAGCAGCTTGGAGCAGGGCTATGGCTACACCTTC. It codes for CASSLEQGYGYTF. This rearrangement joins TRBV5-5 to TRBJ1-2, with D possibly TRBD1 on 5 matching bases. The germline CDR1 and CDR2 sequences are SGHKS and YYEKEE (reference sequence). The length of the CDR3 is 13 residues. Trimming stripped 0 bases from V and 4 bases from J, with 7 bases between.

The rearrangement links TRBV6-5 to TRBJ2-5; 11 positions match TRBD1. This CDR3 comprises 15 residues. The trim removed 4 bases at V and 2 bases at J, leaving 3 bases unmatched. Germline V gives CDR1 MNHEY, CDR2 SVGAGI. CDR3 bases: TGTGCCAGCAGTTTCCGGGACAGGGGGCAAGAGACCCAGTACTTC. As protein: CASSFRDRGQETQYF.